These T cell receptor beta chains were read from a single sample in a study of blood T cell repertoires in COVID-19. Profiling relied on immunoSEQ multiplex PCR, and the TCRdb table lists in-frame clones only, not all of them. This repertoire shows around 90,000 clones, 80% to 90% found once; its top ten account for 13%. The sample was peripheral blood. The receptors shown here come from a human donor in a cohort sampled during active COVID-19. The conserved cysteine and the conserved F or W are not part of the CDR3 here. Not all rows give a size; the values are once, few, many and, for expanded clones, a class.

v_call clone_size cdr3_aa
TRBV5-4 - ASSFLAGVREQY
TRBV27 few ASSVWYPGPGEQY
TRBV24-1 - ATSDPYSGGGTDTQY
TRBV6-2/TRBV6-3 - ASSSWTGEAYGYT
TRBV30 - AWSVNRARGKGSYNSPLH
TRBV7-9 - ASSPAGGTDTQY
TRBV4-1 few ASSQVRGGGTGELF
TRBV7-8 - ASSPRQGTNTEAF
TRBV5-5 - ASSEDSKPYEQY
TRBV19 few ASSISQGDSPLH